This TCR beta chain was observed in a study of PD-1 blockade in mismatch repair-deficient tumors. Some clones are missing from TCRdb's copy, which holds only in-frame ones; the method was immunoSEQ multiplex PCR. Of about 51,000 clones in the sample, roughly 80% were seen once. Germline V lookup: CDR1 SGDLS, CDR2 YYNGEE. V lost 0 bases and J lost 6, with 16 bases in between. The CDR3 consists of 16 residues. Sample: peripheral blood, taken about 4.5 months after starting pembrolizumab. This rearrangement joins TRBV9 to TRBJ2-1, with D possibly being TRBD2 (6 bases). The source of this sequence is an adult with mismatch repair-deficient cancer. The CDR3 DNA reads TGTGCCAGCAGCGTAGAACCGGGACTCATGACCAATGAGCAGTTCTTC. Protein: CASSVEPGLMTNEQFF.